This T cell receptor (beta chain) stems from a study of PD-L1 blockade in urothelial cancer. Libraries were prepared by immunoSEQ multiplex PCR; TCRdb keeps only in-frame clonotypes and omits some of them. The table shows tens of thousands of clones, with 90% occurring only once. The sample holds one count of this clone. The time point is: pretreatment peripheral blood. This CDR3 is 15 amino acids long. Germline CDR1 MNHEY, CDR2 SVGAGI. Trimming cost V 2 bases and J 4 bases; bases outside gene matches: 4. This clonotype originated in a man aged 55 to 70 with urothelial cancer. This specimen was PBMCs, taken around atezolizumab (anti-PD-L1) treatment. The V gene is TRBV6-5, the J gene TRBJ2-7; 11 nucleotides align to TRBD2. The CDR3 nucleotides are TGTGCCAGCAGTTACCCGACTAGCGGGACTTACGAGCAGTACTTC. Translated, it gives CASSYPTSGTYEQYF.